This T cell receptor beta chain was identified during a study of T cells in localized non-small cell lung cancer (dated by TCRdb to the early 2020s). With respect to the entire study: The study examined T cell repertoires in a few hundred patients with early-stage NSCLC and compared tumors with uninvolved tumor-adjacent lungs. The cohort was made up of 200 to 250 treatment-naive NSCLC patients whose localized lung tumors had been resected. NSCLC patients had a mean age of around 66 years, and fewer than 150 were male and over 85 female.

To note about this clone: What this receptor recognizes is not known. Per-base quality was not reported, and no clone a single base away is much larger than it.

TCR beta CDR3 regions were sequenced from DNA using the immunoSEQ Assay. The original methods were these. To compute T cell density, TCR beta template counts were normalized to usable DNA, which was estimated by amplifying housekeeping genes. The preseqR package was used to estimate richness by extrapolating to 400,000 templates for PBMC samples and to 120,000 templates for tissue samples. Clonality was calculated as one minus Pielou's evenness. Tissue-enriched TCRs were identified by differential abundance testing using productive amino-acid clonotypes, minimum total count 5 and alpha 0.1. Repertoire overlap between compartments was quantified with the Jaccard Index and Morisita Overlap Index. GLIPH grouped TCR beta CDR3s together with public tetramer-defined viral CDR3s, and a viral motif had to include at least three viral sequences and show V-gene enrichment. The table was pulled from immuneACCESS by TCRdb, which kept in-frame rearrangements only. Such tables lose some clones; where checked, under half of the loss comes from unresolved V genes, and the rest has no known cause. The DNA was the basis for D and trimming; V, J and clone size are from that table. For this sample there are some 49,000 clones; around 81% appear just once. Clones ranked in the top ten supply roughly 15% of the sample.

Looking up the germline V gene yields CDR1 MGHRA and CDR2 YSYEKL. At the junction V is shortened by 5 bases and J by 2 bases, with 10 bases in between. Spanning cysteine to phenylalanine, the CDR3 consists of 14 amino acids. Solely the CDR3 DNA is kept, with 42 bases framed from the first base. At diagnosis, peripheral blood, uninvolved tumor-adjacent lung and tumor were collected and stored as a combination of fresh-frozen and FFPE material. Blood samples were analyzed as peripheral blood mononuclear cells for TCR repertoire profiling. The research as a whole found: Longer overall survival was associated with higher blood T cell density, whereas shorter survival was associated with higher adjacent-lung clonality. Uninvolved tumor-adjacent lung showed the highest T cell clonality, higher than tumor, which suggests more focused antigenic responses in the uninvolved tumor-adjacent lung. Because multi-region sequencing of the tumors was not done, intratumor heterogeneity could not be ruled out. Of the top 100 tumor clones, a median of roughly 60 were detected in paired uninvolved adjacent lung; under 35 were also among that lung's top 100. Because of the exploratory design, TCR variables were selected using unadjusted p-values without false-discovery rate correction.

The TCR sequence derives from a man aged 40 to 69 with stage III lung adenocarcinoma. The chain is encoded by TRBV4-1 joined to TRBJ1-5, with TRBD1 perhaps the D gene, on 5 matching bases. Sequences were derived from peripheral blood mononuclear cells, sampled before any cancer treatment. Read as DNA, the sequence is TGCGCCAGCAGCGTACAGGCAGGCAATCAGCCCCAGCATTTT. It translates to CASSVQAGNQPQHF.